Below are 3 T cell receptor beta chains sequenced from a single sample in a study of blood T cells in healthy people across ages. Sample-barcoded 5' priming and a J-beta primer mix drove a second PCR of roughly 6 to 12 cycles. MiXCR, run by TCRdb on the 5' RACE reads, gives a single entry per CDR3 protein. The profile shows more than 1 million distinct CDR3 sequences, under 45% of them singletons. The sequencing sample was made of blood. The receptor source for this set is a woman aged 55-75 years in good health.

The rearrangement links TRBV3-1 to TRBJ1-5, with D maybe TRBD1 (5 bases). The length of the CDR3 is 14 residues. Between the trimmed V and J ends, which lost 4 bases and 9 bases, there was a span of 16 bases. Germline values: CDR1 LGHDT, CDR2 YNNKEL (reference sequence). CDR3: CASSPDGGNGPQHF. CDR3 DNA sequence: TGTGCCAGCAGCCCCGATGGGGGGAACGGGCCCCAGCATTTT.

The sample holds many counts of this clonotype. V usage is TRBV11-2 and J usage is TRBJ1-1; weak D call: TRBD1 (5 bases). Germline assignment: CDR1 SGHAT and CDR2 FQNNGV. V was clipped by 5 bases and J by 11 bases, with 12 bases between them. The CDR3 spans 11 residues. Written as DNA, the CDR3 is TGTGCCAGCAGCCAAGGGGCCTGGGCTTTCTTT. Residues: CASSQGAWAFF. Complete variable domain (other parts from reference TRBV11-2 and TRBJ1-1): EAGVAQSPRYKIIEKRQSVAFWCNPISGHATLYWYQQILGQGPKLLIQFQNNGVVDDSQLPKDRFSAERLKGVDSTLKIQPAKLEDSAVYLCASSQGAWAFFGQGTRLTVV.

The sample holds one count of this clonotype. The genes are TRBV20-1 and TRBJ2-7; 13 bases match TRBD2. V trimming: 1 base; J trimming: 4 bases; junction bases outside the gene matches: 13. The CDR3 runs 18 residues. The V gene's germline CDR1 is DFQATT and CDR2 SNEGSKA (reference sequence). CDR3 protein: CSARGGTGTSGISYEQYF. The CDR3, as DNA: TGCAGTGCTAGAGGTGGGACAGGGACTAGCGGGATATCGTACGAGCAGTACTTC.